The source of this T cell receptor (beta chain) is a study of T-cell reconstitution after alpha-beta-depleted transplantation in children. The germline V gene has CDR1 LGHNA and CDR2 YNFKEQ. Trimming cost V 0 bases and J 8 bases, with 14 bases left between them. This CDR3 contains 15 residues. Points on this clonotype: Its antigen is as yet unknown.

The study, taken as a whole, reports: One year post-transplant, T-cell counts and diversity were largely derived from T cells produced anew.

For TCRbeta, the library was prepared with unique molecular identifiers. TCRdb ran MiXCR on the PCR reads and lists one entry per CDR3 protein. The profile shows hundreds of thousands of distinct CDR3 sequences, 15% to 20% of them singletons. The sequenced sample was PBMCs, mostly from graft donor cells, obtained 360 days after TCRalphabeta/CD19-depleted stem cell transplant. The V gene is TRBV4-2, the J gene TRBJ2-1; TRBD1 is a possible D gene (6 bases). The source is a male patient under 10 years old who had a stem cell transplant for acute lymphoblastic leukemia, so the T cells may come from the graft donor. CDR3 nucleotide sequence: TGTGCCAGCAGCCAAGACAGGGGCCATTACTATGAGCAGTTCTTC. As protein: CASSQDRGHYYEQFF.